These 20 T cell receptor beta chains originate from one sample sequenced in a study of blood T cell repertoires in COVID-19. Measured with immunoSEQ multiplex PCR; TCRdb has only the in-frame clones, and not every one. The table lists fewer than 300,000 clones, 85% to 90% of them singletons. Sample: peripheral blood. These receptors all stem from a woman aged 40 to 49 who had recovered from COVID-19.

The chain combines TRBV11-2 with TRBJ1-2, with 7 bases fitting TRBD1. This CDR3 has 13 residues. Germline trimming cut 5 bases from V and 3 bases from J; bases unmatched to any gene: 3. CDR1 is SGHAT and CDR2 is FQNNGV in the germline V gene. The CDR3 here is CASSLGQDYGYTF. The DNA of the CDR3 is TGTGCCAGCAGCCTTGGACAGGACTATGGCTACACCTTC.

This chain links TRBV10-3 with TRBJ2-7, with a possible D match to TRBD2 (5 bases). From germline, CDR1 is ENHRY and CDR2 SYGVKD. The CDR3 loop spans 14 amino acids. V was trimmed by 3 bases and J by 3 bases, leaving 12 bases between them. For the CDR3, the DNA is TGTGCCATCAGTGATCTGGGTGCGGGCTACGAGCAGTACTTC. This sequence encodes CAISDLGAGYEQYF.

CDR3 DNA: TGTGCCAGCAGCCCGGGACAGGGGGCGGGTACTGAAGCTTTCTTT. Translating gives CASSPGQGAGTEAFF. The chain has TRBV7-9 and TRBJ1-1; TRBD1 matches at 12 bases. V trimming: 5 bases; J trimming: 5 bases; junction bases outside the gene matches: 6. Germline assignment: CDR1 SEHNR and CDR2 FQNEAQ (reference sequence). The length of the CDR3 is 15 residues.

This chain joins TRBV5-1 and TRBJ2-1, with a weak D call TRBD2 (5 bases). V was trimmed by 4 bases and J by 0 bases, leaving 14 bases between them. From germline, CDR1 is SGHRS and CDR2 YFSETQ. The CDR3 is 16 residues long. The CDR3 is CASSQGLAPSYNEQFF. CDR3 bases: TGCGCCAGCAGCCAAGGGCTAGCCCCCTCCTACAATGAGCAGTTCTTC.

The V and J genes are TRBV11-3 and TRBJ2-1; 12 bases are a match to TRBD2. This CDR3 contains 15 residues. Germline lookup yields CDR1 SGHNT and CDR2 YENEEA. V lost 5 bases, J lost 7 bases, and 6 bases stayed unmatched. CDR3 DNA: TGTGCCAGCAGCCCGACTAGCGGGAGAGGTAATGAGCAGTTCTTC. It specifies CASSPTSGRGNEQFF.

The genes are TRBV9 and TRBJ2-5; the D gene is possibly TRBD2 (6 bases). Deletions cut 0 bases from V and 5 bases from J, with 8 bases between. Germline V gene lookup returns CDR1 SGDLS and CDR2 YYNGEE. The CDR3 is 13 residues long. This chain's CDR3 is CASSVAGGETQYF. The DNA of the CDR3 is TGTGCCAGCAGCGTAGCTGGGGGGGAGACCCAGTACTTC. The full variable domain, its missing parts supplied by reference TRBV9 and TRBJ2-5, is DSGVTQTPKHLITATGQRVTLRCSPRSGDLSVYWYQQSLDQGLQFLIQYYNGEERAKGNILERFSAQQFPDLHSELNLSSLELGDSALYFCASSVAGGETQYFGPGTRLLVL.

V usage is TRBV6-6 and J usage is TRBJ2-7; TRBD1 is a possible D gene (5 bases). CDR3 length: 16 amino acids. The germline V gene encodes CDR1 MNHNY and CDR2 SVGAGI (reference sequence). V lost 6 bases and J lost 1, with 19 bases in between. CDR3 nucleotide sequence: TGTGCCAGCAGGACCACGTGGGCAGGGCGGTCCTACGAGCAGTACTTC. This sequence encodes CASRTTWAGRSYEQYF.

The V gene is TRBV7-2, the J gene TRBJ2-1, with TRBD2 as a possible D gene (6 bases). Trimming left V 4 bases short and J 2 bases short, with 15 bases between. The CDR3 has 16 residues. The germline V gene has CDR1 SGHTA and CDR2 FQGNSA. CDR3 nucleotides: TGTGCCAGCAGCTCCCGTAGCGGACCGACCTACAATGAGCAGTTCTTC. It encodes CASSSRSGPTYNEQFF.

The V call is TRBV3-1 (or the pseudogene TRBV3-2), the J call TRBJ1-5; D is possibly TRBD1 (6 bases). Germline CDR1 is LGHDT and CDR2 is YNNKEL (reference sequence). The V gene lost 3 bases and the J gene lost 6 bases, with 12 bases spanning the gap. CDR3 size: 14 residues. CDR3 bases: TGTGCCAGCAGCCAGGACAGTTTAGTTCAGCCCCAGCATTTT. This translates into CASSQDSLVQPQHF.

The V and J genes are TRBV5-4 and TRBJ2-1; tentative D call: TRBD2 (6 bases). Germline-derived CDR1 and CDR2 are SGHNT and YYREEE (reference sequence). Trimming took 0 bases from V and 10 from J, leaving 11 bases between them. The CDR3 extends over 13 amino acids. In nucleotides, the CDR3 is TGTGCCAGCAGCTTGGTGGGAGGAGTGGAGCAGTTCTTC. It translates to CASSLVGGVEQFF.

The J gene is TRBJ2-5, the V gene TRBV5-5; 7 positions agree with TRBD2. Germline V gene sequence: CDR1 SGHKS, CDR2 YYEKEE (reference sequence). This CDR3 has 17 residues. V was pared by 0 bases and J by 5 bases, with 13 bases of the junction left unmatched. The CDR3 is CASSLGAASGPLETQYF. The CDR3 nucleotides read TGTGCCAGCAGCTTGGGGGCGGCTAGCGGCCCCCTGGAGACCCAGTACTTC. Looking up the rest from reference TRBV5-5 and TRBJ2-5 gives the full variable domain: DAGVTQSPTHLIKTRGQQVTLRCSPISGHKSVSWYQQVLGQGPQFIFQYYEKEERGRGNFPDRFSARQFPNYSSELNVNALLLGDSALYLCASSLGAASGPLETQYFGPGTRLLVL.

The V and J genes are TRBV14 and TRBJ2-1; tentatively, D is TRBD2 (5 bases). V was cut by 1 base and J by 5 bases, with 15 bases left in between. The germline gives CDR1 SGHDN, CDR2 FVKESK. This CDR3 comprises 16 residues. DNA for the CDR3: TGTGCCAGCAGCCAAGTCCGGGGTGTAGGCGACAATGAGCAGTTCTTC. This codes for CASSQVRGVGDNEQFF.

The genes are TRBV11-3 and TRBJ2-5, with D possibly being TRBD1 (5 bases). The germline V and J ends were trimmed by 5 bases and 7 bases, with 11 bases remaining between them. Germline CDR1 and CDR2: SGHNT and YENEEA. This CDR3 region has 12 residues. Here the CDR3 reads CASSPGWGTQYF. CDR3 coding DNA: TGTGCCAGCAGCCCAGGGTGGGGGACCCAGTACTTC.

The J gene is TRBJ1-5, the V gene TRBV25-1; maybe TRBD1 (5 bases). V shed 6 bases and J shed 6 bases, with 12 bases lying between them. The CDR3 contains 13 residues. Germline CDR1 and CDR2: MGHDK and SYGVNS. As DNA, the CDR3 is TGTGCCAGCAGCGCAGGGTTTGGTCAGCCCCAGCATTTT. The encoded protein is CASSAGFGQPQHF. Using reference TRBV25-1 and TRBJ1-5 for the parts outside the CDR3, the full variable domain is EADIYQTPRYLVIGTGKKITLECSQTMGHDKMYWYQQDPGMELHLIHYSYGVNSTEKGDLSSESTVSRIRTEHFPLTLESARPSHTSQYLCASSAGFGQPQHFGDGTRLSIL.

The V call is TRBV3-1 (or the pseudogene TRBV3-2), the J call TRBJ2-2, with 10 bases that match TRBD2. Germline trimming cut 8 bases from V and 2 bases from J; bases unmatched to any gene: 8. Germline loops: CDR1 LGHDT, CDR2 YNNKEL (reference sequence). This CDR3 contains 16 residues. The CDR3 nucleotides read TGTGCCAGCCCCCGTATACTAGCGGGAAACACCGGGGAGCTGTTTTTT. This codes for CASPRILAGNTGELFF.

The CDR3 here is CASSPGGLGEQFF. DNA of the CDR3: TGTGCCAGCAGCCCGGGAGGCCTCGGTGAGCAGTTCTTC. The gene calls are TRBV12-3 or TRBV12-4 and TRBJ2-1; 7 bases match TRBD2. CDR3 length equals 13 residues. V was clipped by 6 bases and J by 9 bases; unmatched bases: 8.

The chain combines TRBV7-3 with TRBJ2-3; 9 nucleotides agree with TRBD2. There are 14 residues in the CDR3. Germline V gene data show CDR1 as SGHTA and CDR2 as FQGTGA. J gave up 6 bases and V 5 bases, and 6 bases lay outside the gene matches. CDR3 nucleotides: TGTGCCAGCAGCGACCCGACTAGCGGCGATACGCAGTATTTT. This gives the protein CASSDPTSGDTQYF.

The chain has TRBV3-1 (or the pseudogene TRBV3-2) and TRBJ1-2; 7 bases align to TRBD1. Germline loops: CDR1 LGHDT, CDR2 YNNKEL (reference sequence). The CDR3 loop spans 15 amino acids. After removal of 1 base from V and 6 bases from J, the junction contained 8 bases not matched to a gene. CDR3 loop: CASSQAPGGGDGYTF. In DNA, the CDR3 is TGTGCCAGCAGCCAAGCCCCGGGAGGGGGCGATGGCTACACCTTC.

This sequence joins TRBV7-9 and TRBJ2-5; 7 positions agree with TRBD2. The CDR3 length is 13 residues. Germline V gene sequence: CDR1 SEHNR, CDR2 FQNEAQ (reference sequence). With V trimmed by 5 bases and J by 4 bases, 4 bases remained unmatched. CDR3 residues: CASSRGGGETQYF. The CDR3 nucleotides are TGTGCCAGCAGCCGCGGGGGAGGAGAGACCCAGTACTTC.

The rearrangement links TRBV9 to TRBJ1-1; 8 bases line up with TRBD1. The CDR3 is made up of 12 amino acids. The junction had 4 bases not matched to a gene; V was cut back by 7 bases and J by 5 bases. Germline V CDR1 and CDR2: SGDLS, YYNGEE. DNA of the CDR3: TGTGCCAGCGACAGGGGTGGGACTGAAGCTTTCTTT. Amino acid sequence: CASDRGGTEAFF.